A selection of T cell receptor beta chains follows, all from one sample in a study of blood T cell repertoires in COVID-19. Profiling relied on immunoSEQ multiplex PCR, and the TCRdb table lists in-frame clones only, not all of them. The data hold tens of thousands of clones, with approximately 91% observed a single time. Sequences were obtained from peripheral blood. These receptors were taken from a man aged 60 to 69 with COVID-19, enrolled during active disease. Both conserved end residues are part of each CDR3. Each record gives: clone size, J gene, D gene, V gene, CDR3 length, CDR3 protein, CDR3 DNA. The D gene is left open where the match is weak. Clone size is shown for a subset of rows, as once, few, many or a class of expanded clone.

size: -; J: TRBJ1-5; D: -; V: TRBV30; length: 15; CDR3: CAWSPRGVPNQPQHF; DNA: TGTGCCTGGAGTCCCCGCGGGGTCCCCAATCAGCCCCAGCATTTT
size: -; J: TRBJ1-2; D: -; V: TRBV24-1; length: 14; CDR3: CATSDEPNLYGYTF; DNA: TGTGCCACCAGTGACGAGCCCAATCTTTATGGCTACACCTTC
size: once; J: TRBJ1-1; D: -; V: TRBV18; length: 13; CDR3: CASSIRGGTEAFF; DNA: TGTGCCAGCTCTATTAGGGGGGGCACTGAAGCTTTCTTT
size: -; J: TRBJ2-6; D: -; V: TRBV30; length: 13; CDR3: CAWRGAGANVLTF; DNA: TGTGCCTGGAGGGGAGCTGGGGCCAACGTCCTGACTTTC
size: -; J: TRBJ2-3; D: TRBD2; V: TRBV2; length: 17; CDR3: CASSGTSGRRSTDTQYF; DNA: TGTGCCAGCAGCGGGACTAGCGGGAGACGGAGCACAGATACGCAGTATTTT
size: -; J: TRBJ1-1; D: -; V: TRBV15; length: 14; CDR3: CATSRDTGGTEAFF; DNA: TGTGCCACCAGCAGAGATACGGGGGGCACTGAAGCTTTCTTT
size: -; J: TRBJ2-5; D: TRBD1; V: TRBV7-6; length: 15; CDR3: CASSPQGVRRETQYF; DNA: TGTGCCAGCAGCCCCCAGGGGGTACGTCGAGAGACCCAGTACTTC
size: -; J: TRBJ2-5; D: TRBD2; V: TRBV18; length: 15; CDR3: CASSPPSAGGETQYF; DNA: TGTGCCAGCTCACCACCAAGTGCGGGAGGTGAGACCCAGTACTTC
size: -; J: TRBJ2-1; D: -; V: TRBV5-1; length: 15; CDR3: CASSPGLASLNEQFF; DNA: TGCGCCAGCAGCCCTGGCTTAGCGAGTCTCAATGAGCAGTTCTTC
size: -; J: TRBJ2-4; D: -; V: TRBV6-2/TRBV6-3; length: 14; CDR3: CASSKEAWGDIQYF; DNA: TGTGCCAGCAGCAAGGAGGCCTGGGGGGACATTCAGTACTTC
size: -; J: TRBJ2-7; D: TRBD1; V: TRBV4-1; length: 15; CDR3: CASSPTGADPYEQYF; DNA: TGCGCCAGCAGCCCCACAGGGGCGGATCCCTACGAGCAGTACTTC
size: -; J: TRBJ2-6; D: TRBD2; V: TRBV13; length: 15; CDR3: CASSGGISGANVLTF; DNA: TGTGCCAGCTCGGGGGGAATCTCTGGGGCCAACGTCCTGACTTTC
size: -; J: TRBJ1-2; D: -; V: TRBV6-2/TRBV6-3; length: 14; CDR3: CASSTGTELYGYTF; DNA: TGTGCCAGCAGTACCGGGACTGAGCTCTATGGCTACACCTTC
size: -; J: TRBJ1-1; D: TRBD1; V: TRBV27; length: 13; CDR3: CASSSQGLTEAFF; DNA: TGTGCCAGCAGTTCACAGGGGCTCACTGAAGCTTTCTTT
size: -; J: TRBJ1-1; D: -; V: TRBV3-1/TRBV3-2; length: 15; CDR3: CASSQDMRRNTEAFF; DNA: TGTGCCAGCAGCCAAGATATGAGGCGGAACACTGAAGCTTTCTTT
size: -; J: TRBJ2-1; D: TRBD2; V: TRBV9; length: 15; CDR3: CASSVDGLAGNEQFF; DNA: TGTGCCAGCAGCGTAGATGGGCTAGCGGGAAATGAGCAGTTCTTC
size: -; J: TRBJ1-2; D: -; V: TRBV28; length: 12; CDR3: CASSLGGRGYTF; DNA: TGTGCCAGCAGTTTGGGGGGGCGGGGCTACACCTTC
size: -; J: TRBJ2-1; D: TRBD1; V: TRBV15; length: 14; CDR3: CATSTGQGANEQFF; DNA: TGTGCCACCAGCACGGGACAGGGGGCCAATGAGCAGTTCTTC
size: -; J: TRBJ2-1; D: TRBD2; V: TRBV2; length: 15; CDR3: CASSRLAGIFNEQFF; DNA: TGTGCCAGCAGTCGACTAGCGGGCATATTCAATGAGCAGTTCTTC
size: -; J: TRBJ2-1; D: TRBD2; V: TRBV9; length: 15; CDR3: CASSEAGGSPNEQFF; DNA: TGTGCCAGCAGCGAGGCGGGAGGTTCCCCCAATGAGCAGTTCTTC
size: -; J: TRBJ1-5; D: -; V: TRBV4-2; length: 12; CDR3: CASKGGDQPQHF; DNA: TGTGCCAGTAAGGGAGGGGACCAGCCCCAGCATTTT
size: -; J: TRBJ2-2; D: TRBD2; V: TRBV6-5; length: 14; CDR3: CASKTSGGTGELFF; DNA: TGTGCCAGTAAGACTAGCGGAGGTACCGGGGAGCTGTTTTTT
size: -; J: TRBJ2-7; D: -; V: TRBV5-6; length: 13; CDR3: CASTQDNSYEQYF; DNA: TGTGCCAGCACCCAAGACAACTCCTACGAGCAGTACTTC
size: -; J: TRBJ1-5; D: -; V: TRBV6-2/TRBV6-3; length: 13; CDR3: CASRPGGNQPQHF; DNA: TGTGCCAGCCGCCCGGGAGGCAATCAGCCCCAGCATTTT
size: -; J: TRBJ1-2; D: -; V: TRBV19; length: 14; CDR3: CASSPRGTAYGYTF; DNA: TGTGCCAGTAGTCCCCGCGGGACGGCCTATGGCTACACCTTC